This T cell receptor beta chain was profiled in a study of blood T cell repertoires in COVID-19. Study information: In each case, the material was cDNA or gDNA derived from T cells, B-cell-depleted T cells, or PBMCs.

Donors were grouped by their self-reported clinical history. Authors' methods: Amplification of reference gene primers provided the estimated nucleated cell counts. Assay: immunoSEQ multiplex PCR; the TCRdb copy retains only in-frame clones and omits some. V, J and clone size reflect that table, while D and trimming were determined from the DNA. The sample includes about 270,000 clones, 88% of them seen just once. This receptor was taken from a woman aged 35 to 49 with acute COVID-19. Sequencing was performed on PBMCs or T cells enriched from blood (not recorded which).

This CDR3 is CASSLSQAFGYTF. Written as DNA, the CDR3 is TGCGCCAGCAGCTTAAGTCAGGCTTTCGGCTACACCTTC. This chain joins TRBV5-1 and TRBJ1-2; unclear D gene. CDR1 and CDR2 from the germline V gene are SGHRS and YFSETQ. The CDR3 is made up of 13 amino acids. Trimming left V 2 bases short and J 8 bases short, with 13 bases between. The whole variable domain, remainder taken from reference TRBV5-1 and TRBJ1-2, is KAGVTQTPRYLIKTRGQQVTLSCSPISGHRSVSWYQQTPGQGLQFLFEYFSETQRNKGNFPGRFSGRQFSNSRSEMNVSTLELGDSALYLCASSLSQAFGYTFGSGTRLTVV.